This T cell receptor beta chain was captured in a study of blood T cell repertoires in COVID-19. In the authors' methods: Nucleated cell counts were estimated from reference gene primer amplification. Assay used: immunoSEQ multiplex PCR; TCRdb lists only in-frame clones, some missing. V and J calls and clone size are given by that table; D and trimming were obtained from the DNA. The data show a few hundred thousand clones, with 89% seen just once and roughly 11% held by the top ten. Germline values: CDR1 SQVTM, CDR2 ANQGSEA. This CDR3 is 14 amino acids long. Trimming removed 3 bases from V and 6 bases from J; junction bases left unmatched: 9.

The TCR comes from a woman aged 25 to 39 with COVID-19, enrolled during active disease. Sequencing input: peripheral blood. J is TRBJ2-5 and V is TRBV29-1; 8 positions match TRBD1. The CDR3 protein is CSVDDRGIGQTQYF. The CDR3 DNA reads as TGCAGCGTTGATGACAGGGGAATAGGACAGACCCAGTACTTC.